This TCR beta chain was identified in a study of blood T cell repertoires in COVID-19 (dated by TCRdb to the early 2020s). Regarding the complete study: The collaborator samples originated in the United States, Italy and Spain and spanned the acute and convalescent phases of COVID-19. The prospective study material was composed of cDNA or gDNA derived from T cells, B-cell-depleted T cells, or PBMCs. The dataset comprised deeply sampled blood TCRbeta repertoires from subjects exposed to, actively infected with, or recovered from COVID-19. The repertoires were released in a freely available public database intended as a resource for research on the immune response to SARS-CoV-2. The samples were drawn from the first 160 participants of the ongoing ImmuneRACE study and from 1,254 subjects provided by 6 global collaborators. The sample metadata nearly always contained a de-identified subject ID, COVID-19 status, age in years and sex. Where available, HLA class I and class II types were taken from metadata supplied by the sample provider and were not determined by assay-based typing. What the work shows at the level of the full study, not this receptor alone: Clinical and demographic metadata were provided uncurated, with the amount varying by source and participant.

CDR1 is given as MNHEY and CDR2 as SVGEGT, both from the germline V gene. Trimming at the junction amounts to 6 bases on V and 4 bases on J, and the germline ends lie 13 bases apart. The CDR3 spans 14 residues, from the cysteine through the phenylalanine. CDR3 DNA is the only sequence kept; it has 42 bases, read in frame from the first base. Each collaborating institution followed its own protocols to collect whole blood in K2EDTA tubes. For TCRbeta analysis, collaborator samples were shipped as frozen whole blood, as isolated PBMCs, or as DNA extracted from either sample type. The immunoSEQ Assay, a bias-controlled multiplex PCR, was used to amplify TCRbeta CDR3 regions from genomic DNA. For the original study's pipeline: The number of nucleated cells in each sample was estimated by amplification of reference gene primers within the assay. To quantify the absolute abundance of each unique TCRbeta CDR3 rearrangement, sequence reads were collapsed and filtered. For each sample, productive Simpson clonality was calculated as the square root of Simpson's diversity index across productive rearrangements. The clones in this table, taken by TCRdb from immuneACCESS, are in-frame only. Not every clone is retained; where verified, under half of the shortfall comes from an unresolved V gene, and the cause of the rest is unknown. The V and J calls and clone size come from that table; D and trimming were worked out from the DNA. The table for this sample lists under 250,000 clones; approximately 84% of them were counted only once. The top ten hold about 8% of the sample.

On this clone: This receptor's antigen is unknown. No base quality values were provided; no much bigger clone lies one nucleotide off.

The clonotype originates from a woman between 50 and 59 years old with active or convalescent COVID-19. This sequence uses TRBV6-2 or TRBV6-3 and TRBJ1-5; perhaps TRBD1 is the D gene, with 5 bases matching. The sample consisted of peripheral blood. The bases read TGTGCCAGCAGCGCTTCGGGGGAAAATCAGCCCCAGCATTTT. Its amino acids are CASSASGENQPQHF.